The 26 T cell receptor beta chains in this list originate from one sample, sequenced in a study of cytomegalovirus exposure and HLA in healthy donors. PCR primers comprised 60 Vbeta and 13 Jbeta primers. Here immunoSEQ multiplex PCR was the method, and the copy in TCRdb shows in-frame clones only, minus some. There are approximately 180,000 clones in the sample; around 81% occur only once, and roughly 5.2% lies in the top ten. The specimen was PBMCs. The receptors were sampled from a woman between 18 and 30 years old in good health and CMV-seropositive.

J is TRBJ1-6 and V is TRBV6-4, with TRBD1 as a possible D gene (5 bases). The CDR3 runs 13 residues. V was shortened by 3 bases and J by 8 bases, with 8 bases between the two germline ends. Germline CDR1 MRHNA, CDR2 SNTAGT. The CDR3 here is CASSDTTDSPLHF. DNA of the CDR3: TGTGCCAGCAGTGATACGACAGATTCACCCCTCCACTTT.

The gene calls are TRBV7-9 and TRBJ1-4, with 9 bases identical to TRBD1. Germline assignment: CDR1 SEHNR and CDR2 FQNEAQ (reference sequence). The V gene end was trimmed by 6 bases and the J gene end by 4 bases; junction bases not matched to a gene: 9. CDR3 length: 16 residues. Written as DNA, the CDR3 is TGTGCCAGCAGGGCACCGACAGGGGGAAATAATGAAAAACTGTTTTTT. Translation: CASRAPTGGNNEKLFF.

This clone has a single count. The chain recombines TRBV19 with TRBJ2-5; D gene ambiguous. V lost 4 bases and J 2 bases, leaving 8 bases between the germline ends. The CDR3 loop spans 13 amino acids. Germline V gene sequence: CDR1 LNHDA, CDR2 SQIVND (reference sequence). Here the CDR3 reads CASSTGSQETQYF. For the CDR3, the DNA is TGTGCCAGTAGTACCGGGTCGCAAGAGACCCAGTACTTC.

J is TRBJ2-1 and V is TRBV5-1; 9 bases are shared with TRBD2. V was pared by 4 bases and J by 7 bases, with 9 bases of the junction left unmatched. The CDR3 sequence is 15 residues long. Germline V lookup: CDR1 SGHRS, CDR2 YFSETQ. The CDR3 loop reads CASSPRVAGVNEQFF. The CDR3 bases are TGCGCCAGCAGCCCGCGGGTAGCGGGGGTGAATGAGCAGTTCTTC.

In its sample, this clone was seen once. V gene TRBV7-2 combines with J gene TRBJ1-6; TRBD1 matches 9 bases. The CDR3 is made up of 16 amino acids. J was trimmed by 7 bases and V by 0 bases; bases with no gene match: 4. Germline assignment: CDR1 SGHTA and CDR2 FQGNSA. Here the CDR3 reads CASSLAGTGTNSPLHF. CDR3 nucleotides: TGTGCCAGCAGCTTAGCGGGGACAGGGACCAATTCACCCCTCCACTTT.

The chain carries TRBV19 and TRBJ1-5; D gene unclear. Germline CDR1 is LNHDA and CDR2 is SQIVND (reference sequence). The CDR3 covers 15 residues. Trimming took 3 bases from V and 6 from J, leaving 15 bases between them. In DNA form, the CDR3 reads TGTGCCAGTAGTATTACTCCCTACCCCCGTCAGCCCCAGCATTTT. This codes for CASSITPYPRQPQHF.

The CDR3 spells CASSTPYGGTEAFF. DNA of the CDR3: TGTGCCAGCAGCACCCCCTACGGGGGCACTGAAGCTTTCTTT. V usage is TRBV5-6 and J usage is TRBJ1-1, with a weak D call TRBD1 (5 bases). The CDR3 is 14 residues long. Germline-derived CDR1 and CDR2 are SGHDT and YYEEEE. V lost 4 bases to trimming and J lost 4 bases, with 14 bases between them.

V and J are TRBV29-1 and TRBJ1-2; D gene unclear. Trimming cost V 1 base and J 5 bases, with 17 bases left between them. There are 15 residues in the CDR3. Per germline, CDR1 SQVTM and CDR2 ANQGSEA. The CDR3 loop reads CSVEGSRRELYGYTF. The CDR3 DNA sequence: TGCAGCGTTGAAGGTTCGAGGAGGGAATTGTATGGCTACACCTTC.

The CDR3 spells CASSPDRGYEQYF. CDR3 DNA sequence: TGTGCCAGCAGCCCGGACAGGGGCTACGAGCAGTACTTC. The chain recombines TRBV7-8 with TRBJ2-7, with 9 bases fitting TRBD1. Germline V gives CDR1 SGHVS, CDR2 FQNEAQ. CDR3 length: 13 amino acids. The V and J ends lost 5 bases and 3 bases, in that order; junction bases with no gene match: 2.

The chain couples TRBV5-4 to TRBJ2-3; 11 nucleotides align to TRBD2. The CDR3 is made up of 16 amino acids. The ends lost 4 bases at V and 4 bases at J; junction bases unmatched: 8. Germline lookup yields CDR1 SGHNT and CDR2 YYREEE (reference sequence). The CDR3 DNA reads TGTGCCAGCAGCCCGACTAGCGGGGTGATCGCAGATACGCAGTATTTT. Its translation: CASSPTSGVIADTQYF.

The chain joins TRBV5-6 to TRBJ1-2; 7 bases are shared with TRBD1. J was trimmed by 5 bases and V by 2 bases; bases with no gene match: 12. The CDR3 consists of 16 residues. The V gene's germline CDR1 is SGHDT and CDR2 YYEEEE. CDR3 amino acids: CASSFVAGRGMYGYTF. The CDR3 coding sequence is TGTGCCAGCAGCTTCGTGGCGGGCAGGGGGATGTATGGCTACACCTTC. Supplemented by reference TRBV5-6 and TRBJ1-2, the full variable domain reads DAGVTQSPTHLIKTRGQQVTLRCSPKSGHDTVSWYQQALGQGPQFIFQYYEEEERQRGNFPDRFSGHQFPNYSSELNVNALLLGDSALYLCASSFVAGRGMYGYTFGSGTRLTVV.

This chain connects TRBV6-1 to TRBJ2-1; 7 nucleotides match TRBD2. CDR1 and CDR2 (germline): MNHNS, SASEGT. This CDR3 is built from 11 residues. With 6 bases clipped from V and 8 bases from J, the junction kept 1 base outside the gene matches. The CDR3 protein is CASRGGYEQFF. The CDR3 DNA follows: TGTGCCAGCAGGGGGGGGTATGAGCAGTTCTTC.

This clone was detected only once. DNA for the CDR3: TGTGCCAGTAGTATGTCGACGGGGGGGGCCTCAAATGAGCAGTTCTTC. Residues: CASSMSTGGASNEQFF. The chain has TRBV19 and TRBJ2-1; 8 nucleotides line up with TRBD2. The V and J ends lost 3 bases and 7 bases, in that order; junction bases with no gene match: 11. The CDR3 is 16 amino acids. Germline loops: CDR1 LNHDA, CDR2 SQIVND (reference sequence).

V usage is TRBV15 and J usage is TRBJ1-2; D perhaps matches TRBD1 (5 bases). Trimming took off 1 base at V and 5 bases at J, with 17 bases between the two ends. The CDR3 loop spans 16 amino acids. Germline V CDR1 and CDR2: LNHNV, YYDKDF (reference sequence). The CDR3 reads CATSRVGRAWGYGYTF. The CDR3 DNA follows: TGTGCCACCAGCAGAGTGGGGAGGGCCTGGGGGTATGGCTACACCTTC.

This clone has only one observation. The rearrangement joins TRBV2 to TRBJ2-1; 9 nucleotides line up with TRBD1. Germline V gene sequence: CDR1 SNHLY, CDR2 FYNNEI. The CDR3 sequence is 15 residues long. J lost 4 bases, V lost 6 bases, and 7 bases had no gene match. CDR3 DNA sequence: TGTGCCAGCAGCTTACAGGGGGCGCCTTACAATGAGCAGTTCTTC. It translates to CASSLQGAPYNEQFF.

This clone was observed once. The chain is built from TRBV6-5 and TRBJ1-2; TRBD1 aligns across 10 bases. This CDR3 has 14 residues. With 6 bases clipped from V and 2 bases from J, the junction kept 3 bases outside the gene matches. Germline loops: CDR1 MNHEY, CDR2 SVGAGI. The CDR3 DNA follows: TGTGCCAGCAGACTGGGACAGGGGAACTATGGCTACACCTTC. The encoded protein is CASRLGQGNYGYTF.

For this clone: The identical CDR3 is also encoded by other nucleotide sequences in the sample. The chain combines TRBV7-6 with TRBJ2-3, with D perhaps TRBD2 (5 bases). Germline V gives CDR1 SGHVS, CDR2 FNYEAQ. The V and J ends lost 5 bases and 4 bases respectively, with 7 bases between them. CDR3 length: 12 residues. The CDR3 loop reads CASSLGADTQYF. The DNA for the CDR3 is TGTGCCAGCAGCCTGGGAGCAGATACGCAGTATTTT.

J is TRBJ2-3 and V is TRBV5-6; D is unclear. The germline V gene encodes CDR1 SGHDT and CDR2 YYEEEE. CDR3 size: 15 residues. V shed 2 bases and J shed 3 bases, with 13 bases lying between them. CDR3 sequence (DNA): TGTGCCAGCAGCTTTTCGCGCGGAGTGACAGATACGCAGTATTTT. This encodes CASSFSRGVTDTQYF.

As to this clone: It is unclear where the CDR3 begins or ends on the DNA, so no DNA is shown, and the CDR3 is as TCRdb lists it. This CDR3 is CASRPLHEGNRVVAAGNTIYF. This rearrangement joins TRBV12-2 to TRBJ1-3; TRBD1 was called by the table and not checked on the DNA. TRBV12-2 is noted as a pseudogene. Counting both end residues, the CDR3 totals 21 amino acids.

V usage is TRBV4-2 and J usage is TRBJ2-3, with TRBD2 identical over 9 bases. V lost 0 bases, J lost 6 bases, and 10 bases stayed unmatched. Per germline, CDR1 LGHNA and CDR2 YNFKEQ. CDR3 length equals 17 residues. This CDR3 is CASSQDPAGGSYDTQYF. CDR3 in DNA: TGTGCCAGCAGCCAAGATCCAGCGGGGGGATCATATGATACGCAGTATTTT.

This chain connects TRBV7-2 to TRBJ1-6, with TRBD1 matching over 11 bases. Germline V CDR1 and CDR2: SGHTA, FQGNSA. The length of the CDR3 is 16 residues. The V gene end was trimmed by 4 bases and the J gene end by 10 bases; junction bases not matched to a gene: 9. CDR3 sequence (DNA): TGTGCCAGCAGCTATACGGACAGGGGGCGCGGATCACCCCTCCACTTT. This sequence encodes CASSYTDRGRGSPLHF.

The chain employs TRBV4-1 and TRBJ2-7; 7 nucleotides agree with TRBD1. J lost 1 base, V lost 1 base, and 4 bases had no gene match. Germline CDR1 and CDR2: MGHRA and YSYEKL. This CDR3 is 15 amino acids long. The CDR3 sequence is CASSQGWTGSYEQYF. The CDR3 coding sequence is TGCGCCAGCAGCCAAGGGTGGACAGGTTCCTACGAGCAGTACTTC.

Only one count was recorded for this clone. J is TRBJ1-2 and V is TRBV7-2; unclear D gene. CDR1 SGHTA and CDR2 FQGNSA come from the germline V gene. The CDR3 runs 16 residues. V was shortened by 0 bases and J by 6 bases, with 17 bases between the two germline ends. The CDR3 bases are TGTGCCAGCAGCTTAGCTATAGCGTTCATGGGGAATGGCTACACCTTC. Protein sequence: CASSLAIAFMGNGYTF.

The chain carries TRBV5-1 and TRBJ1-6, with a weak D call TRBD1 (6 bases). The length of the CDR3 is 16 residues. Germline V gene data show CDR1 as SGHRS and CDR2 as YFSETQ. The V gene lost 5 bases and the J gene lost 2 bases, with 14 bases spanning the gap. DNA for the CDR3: TGCGCCAGCAGACTATGGACAGCACCCTATAATTCACCCCTCCACTTT. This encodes CASRLWTAPYNSPLHF.

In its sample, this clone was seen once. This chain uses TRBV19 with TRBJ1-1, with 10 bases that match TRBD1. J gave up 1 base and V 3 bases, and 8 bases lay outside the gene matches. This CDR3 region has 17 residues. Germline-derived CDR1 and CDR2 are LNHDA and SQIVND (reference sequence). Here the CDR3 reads CASSMGDRGMRNTEAFF. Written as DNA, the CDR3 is TGTGCCAGTAGTATGGGGGACAGGGGTATGAGGAACACTGAAGCTTTCTTT. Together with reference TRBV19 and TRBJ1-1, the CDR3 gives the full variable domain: DGGITQSPKYLFRKEGQNVTLSCEQNLNHDAMYWYRQDPGQGLRLIYYSQIVNDFQKGDIAEGYSVSREKKESFPLTVTSAQKNPTAFYLCASSMGDRGMRNTEAFFGQGTRLTVV.

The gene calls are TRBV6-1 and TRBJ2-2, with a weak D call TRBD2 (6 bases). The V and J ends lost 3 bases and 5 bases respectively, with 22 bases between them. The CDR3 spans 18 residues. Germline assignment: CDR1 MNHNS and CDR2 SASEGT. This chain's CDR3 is CASSEGGVSDLGTGELFF. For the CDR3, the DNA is TGTGCCAGCAGTGAGGGCGGGGTTTCGGACCTTGGGACCGGGGAGCTGTTTTTT.